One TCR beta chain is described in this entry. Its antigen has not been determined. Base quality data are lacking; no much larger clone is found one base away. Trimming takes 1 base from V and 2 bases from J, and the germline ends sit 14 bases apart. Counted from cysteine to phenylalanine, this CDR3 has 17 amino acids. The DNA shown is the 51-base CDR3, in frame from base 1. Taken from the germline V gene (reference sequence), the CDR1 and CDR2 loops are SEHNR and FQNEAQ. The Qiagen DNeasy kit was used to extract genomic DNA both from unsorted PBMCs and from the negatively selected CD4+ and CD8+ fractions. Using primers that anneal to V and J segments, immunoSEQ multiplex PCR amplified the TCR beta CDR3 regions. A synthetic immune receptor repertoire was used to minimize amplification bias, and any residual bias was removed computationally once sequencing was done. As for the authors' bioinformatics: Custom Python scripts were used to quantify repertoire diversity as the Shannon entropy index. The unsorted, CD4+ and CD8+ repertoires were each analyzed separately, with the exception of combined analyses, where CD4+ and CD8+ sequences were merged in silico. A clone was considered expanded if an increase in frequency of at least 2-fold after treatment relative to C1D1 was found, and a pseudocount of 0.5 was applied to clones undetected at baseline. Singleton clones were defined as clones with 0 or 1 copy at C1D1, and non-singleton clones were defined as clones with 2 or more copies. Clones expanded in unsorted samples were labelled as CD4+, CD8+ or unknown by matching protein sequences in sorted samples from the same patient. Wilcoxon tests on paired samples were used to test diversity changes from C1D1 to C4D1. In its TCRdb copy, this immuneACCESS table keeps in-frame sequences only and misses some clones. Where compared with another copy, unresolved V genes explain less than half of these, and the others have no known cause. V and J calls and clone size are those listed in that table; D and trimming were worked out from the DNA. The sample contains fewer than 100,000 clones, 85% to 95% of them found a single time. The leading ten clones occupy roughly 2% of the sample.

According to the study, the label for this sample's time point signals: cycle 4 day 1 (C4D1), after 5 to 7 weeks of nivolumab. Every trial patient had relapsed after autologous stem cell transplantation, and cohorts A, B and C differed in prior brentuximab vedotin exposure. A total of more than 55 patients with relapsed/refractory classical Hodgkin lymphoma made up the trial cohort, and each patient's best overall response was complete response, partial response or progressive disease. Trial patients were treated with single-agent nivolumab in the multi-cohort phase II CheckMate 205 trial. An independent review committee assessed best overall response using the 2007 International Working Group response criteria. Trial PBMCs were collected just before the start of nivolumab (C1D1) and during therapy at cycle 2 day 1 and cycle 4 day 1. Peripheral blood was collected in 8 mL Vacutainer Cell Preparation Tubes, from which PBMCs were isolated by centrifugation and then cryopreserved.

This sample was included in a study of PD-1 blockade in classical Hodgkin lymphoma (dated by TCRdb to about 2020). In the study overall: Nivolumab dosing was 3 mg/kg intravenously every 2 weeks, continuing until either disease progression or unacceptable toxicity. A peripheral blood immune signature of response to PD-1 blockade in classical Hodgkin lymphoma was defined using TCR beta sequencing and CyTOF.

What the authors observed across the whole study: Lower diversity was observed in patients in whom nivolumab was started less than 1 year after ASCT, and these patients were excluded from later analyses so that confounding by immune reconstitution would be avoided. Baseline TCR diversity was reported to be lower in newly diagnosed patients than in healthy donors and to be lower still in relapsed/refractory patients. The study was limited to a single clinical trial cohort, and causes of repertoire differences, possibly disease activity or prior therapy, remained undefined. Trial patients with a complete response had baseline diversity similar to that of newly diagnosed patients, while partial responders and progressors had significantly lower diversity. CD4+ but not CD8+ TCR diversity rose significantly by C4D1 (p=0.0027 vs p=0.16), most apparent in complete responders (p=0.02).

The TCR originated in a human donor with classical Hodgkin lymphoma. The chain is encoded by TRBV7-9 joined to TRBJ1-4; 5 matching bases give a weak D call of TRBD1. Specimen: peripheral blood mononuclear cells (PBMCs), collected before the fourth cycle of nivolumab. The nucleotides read TGTGCCAGCAGCTTAGGGGGCCATACCGGTACTAATGAAAAACTGTTTTTT. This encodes CASSLGGHTGTNEKLFF. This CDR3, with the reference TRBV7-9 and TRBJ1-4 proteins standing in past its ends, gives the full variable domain DTGVSQNPRHKITKRGQNVTFRCDPISEHNRLYWYRQTLGQGPEFLTYFQNEAQLEKSRLLSDRFSAERPKGSFSTLEIQRTEQGDSAMYLCASSLGGHTGTNEKLFFGSGTQLSVL.